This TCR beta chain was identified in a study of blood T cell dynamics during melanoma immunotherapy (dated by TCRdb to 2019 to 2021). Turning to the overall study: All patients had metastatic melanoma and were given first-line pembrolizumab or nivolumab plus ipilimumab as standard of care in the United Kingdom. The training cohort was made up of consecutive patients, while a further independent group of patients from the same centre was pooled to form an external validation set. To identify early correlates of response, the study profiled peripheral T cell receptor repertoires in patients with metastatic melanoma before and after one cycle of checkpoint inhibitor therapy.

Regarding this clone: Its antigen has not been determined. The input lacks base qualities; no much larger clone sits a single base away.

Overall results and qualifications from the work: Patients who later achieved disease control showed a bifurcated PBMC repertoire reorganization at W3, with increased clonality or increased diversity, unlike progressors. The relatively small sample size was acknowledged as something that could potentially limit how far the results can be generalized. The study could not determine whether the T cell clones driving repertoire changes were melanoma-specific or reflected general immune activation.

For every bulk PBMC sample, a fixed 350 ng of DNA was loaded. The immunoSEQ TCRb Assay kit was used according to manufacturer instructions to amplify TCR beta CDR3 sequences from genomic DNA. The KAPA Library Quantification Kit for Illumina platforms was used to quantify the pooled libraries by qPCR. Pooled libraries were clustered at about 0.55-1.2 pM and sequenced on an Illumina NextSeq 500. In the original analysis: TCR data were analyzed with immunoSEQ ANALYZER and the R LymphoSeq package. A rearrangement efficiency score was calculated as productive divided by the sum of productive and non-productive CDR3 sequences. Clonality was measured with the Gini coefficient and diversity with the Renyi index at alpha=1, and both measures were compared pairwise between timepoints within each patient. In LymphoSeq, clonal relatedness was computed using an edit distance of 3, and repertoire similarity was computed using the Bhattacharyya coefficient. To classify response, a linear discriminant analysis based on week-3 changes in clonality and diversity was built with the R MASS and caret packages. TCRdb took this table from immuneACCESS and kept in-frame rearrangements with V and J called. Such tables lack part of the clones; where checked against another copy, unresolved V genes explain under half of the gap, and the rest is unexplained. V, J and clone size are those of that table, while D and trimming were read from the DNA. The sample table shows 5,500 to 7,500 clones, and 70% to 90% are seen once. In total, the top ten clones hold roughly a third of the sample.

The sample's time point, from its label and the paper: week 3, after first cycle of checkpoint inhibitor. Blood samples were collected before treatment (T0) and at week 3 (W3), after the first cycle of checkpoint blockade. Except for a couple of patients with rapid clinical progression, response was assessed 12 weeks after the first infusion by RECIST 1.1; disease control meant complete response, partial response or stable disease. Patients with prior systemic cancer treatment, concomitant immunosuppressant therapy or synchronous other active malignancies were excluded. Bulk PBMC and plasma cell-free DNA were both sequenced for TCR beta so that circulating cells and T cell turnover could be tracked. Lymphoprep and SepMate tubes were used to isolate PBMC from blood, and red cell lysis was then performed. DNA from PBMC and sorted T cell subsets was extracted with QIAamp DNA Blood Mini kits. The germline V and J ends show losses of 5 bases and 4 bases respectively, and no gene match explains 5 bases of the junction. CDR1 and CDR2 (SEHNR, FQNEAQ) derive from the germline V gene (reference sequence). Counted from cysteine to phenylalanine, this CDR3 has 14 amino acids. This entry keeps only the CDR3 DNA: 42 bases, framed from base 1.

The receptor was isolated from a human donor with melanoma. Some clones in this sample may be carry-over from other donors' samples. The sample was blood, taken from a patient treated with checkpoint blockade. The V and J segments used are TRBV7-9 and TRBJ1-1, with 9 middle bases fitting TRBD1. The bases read TGTGCCAGCAGCGACGGGGACAGGGTCACTGAAGCTTTCTTT. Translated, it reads CASSDGDRVTEAFF. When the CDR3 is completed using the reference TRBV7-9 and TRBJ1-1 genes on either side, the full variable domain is DTGVSQNPRHKITKRGQNVTFRCDPISEHNRLYWYRQTLGQGPEFLTYFQNEAQLEKSRLLSDRFSAERPKGSFSTLEIQRTEQGDSAMYLCASSDGDRVTEAFFGQGTRLTVV.